These T cell receptor beta chains were read from a single sample in a study of control samples from healthy donors and cancer patients. TCRdb's copy holds only in-frame clones and misses some; the assay was immunoSEQ multiplex PCR. The sample carries under 30,000 clones, 85% recorded once. The sample consisted of PBMCs. All receptors derive from a woman aged 60-70 years with head and neck cancer. CDR3s include the opening cysteine and the closing phenylalanine or tryptophan. A D gene is named only where the DNA matches it firmly. The listing skips clone size in some rows; elsewhere it reads once, few, many or a size class.

>TRBV19|16|TRBJ1-1|-|-
CASSIGLGTANTEAFF
TGTGCCAGTAGTATAGGTCTCGGGACCGCGAACACTGAAGCTTTCTTT
>TRBV7-9|14|TRBJ2-7|-|-
CASSLVGGSYEQYF
TGTGCCAGCAGCTTAGTAGGGGGCTCCTACGAGCAGTACTTC
>TRBV2|14|TRBJ2-3|-|TRBD1
CASGAGGRTDTQYF
TGTGCCAGCGGCGCAGGGGGCCGCACAGATACGCAGTATTTT
>TRBV5-6|16|TRBJ2-1|-|-
CAGSTQAASSYNEQFF
TGTGCCGGCAGCACCCAAGCGGCCAGCTCCTACAATGAGCAGTTCTTC
>TRBV7-2|15|TRBJ2-1|-|-
CASRPTRDGYNEQFF
TGTGCCAGCAGACCTACTCGAGACGGCTACAATGAGCAGTTCTTC
>TRBV20-1|11|TRBJ1-1|-|-
CSASLHTEAFF
TGCAGTGCTAGTCTCCACACTGAAGCTTTCTTT
>TRBV7-2|19|TRBJ2-3|-|TRBD2
CASSPTSGRPTRGTDTQYF
TGTGCCAGCAGCCCCACTAGCGGGAGGCCAACGAGGGGCACAGATACGCAGTATTTT
>TRBV12-3/TRBV12-4|13|TRBJ1-2|-|-
CASRGRAAYGYTF
TGTGCCAGCAGGGGGAGAGCCGCCTATGGCTACACCTTC
>TRBV14|18|TRBJ2-5|-|-
CASSPPLSGSRTPETQYF
TGTGCCAGCAGCCCACCCCTTTCCGGCTCGCGGACCCCAGAGACCCAGTACTTC
>TRBV12-3/TRBV12-4|11|TRBJ1-1|-|-
CASSASRIAFF
TGTGCCAGCAGTGCGAGCCGCATCGCTTTCTTT
>TRBV15|15|TRBJ1-5|-|TRBD1
CATSRDRAGGQPQHF
TGTGCCACCAGCAGAGATCGGGCAGGGGGTCAGCCCCAGCATTTT
>TRBV3-1/TRBV3-2|16|TRBJ1-1|-|-
CASSQEHTGLDTEAFF
TGTGCCAGCAGCCAGGAGCACACGGGTCTTGACACTGAAGCTTTCTTT
>TRBV2|15|TRBJ2-2|-|TRBD2
CASSSQRGNTGELFF
TGTGCCAGCAGTAGCCAGCGGGGGAACACCGGGGAGCTGTTTTTT
>TRBV30|12|TRBJ1-2|-|-
CAWNLQGSGYTF
TGTGCCTGGAATCTACAGGGTTCTGGCTACACCTTC
>TRBV7-7|16|TRBJ2-5|-|TRBD2
CASSLGQAGGGETQYF
TGTGCTAGCAGCTTAGGCCAGGCGGGAGGGGGAGAGACCCAGTACTTC
>TRBV27|15|TRBJ2-1|-|TRBD2
CASSLLAGRYNEQFF
TGTGCCAGCAGTTTACTAGCGGGGAGATACAATGAGCAGTTCTTC
>TRBV10-3|13|TRBJ1-4|few|TRBD1
CATRGALGEKLFF
TGTGCCACCAGGGGGGCGTTGGGGGAAAAACTGTTTTTT
>TRBV7-8|15|TRBJ2-7|-|TRBD1
CASSPRTGVSYEQYF
TGTGCCAGCAGCCCTAGGACAGGGGTAAGCTACGAGCAGTACTTC
>TRBV7-9|14|TRBJ1-2|-|-
CASSQQTAYYGYTF
TGTGCCAGCAGTCAACAGACCGCTTACTATGGCTACACCTTC
>TRBV9|19|TRBJ1-1|-|TRBD1
CASSVERDRRYGEVTEAFF
TGTGCCAGCAGCGTGGAACGGGACAGACGATATGGGGAAGTCACTGAAGCTTTCTTT
>TRBV10-1|15|TRBJ2-3|-|-
CASSENPAGTDTQYF
TGCGCCAGCAGTGAGAACCCAGCGGGTACAGATACGCAGTATTTT
>TRBV30|14|TRBJ1-3|once|-
CAGNPGQFGNTIYF
TGTGCCGGGAACCCCGGACAGTTTGGAAACACCATATATTTT
>TRBV3-1/TRBV3-2|14|TRBJ2-3|-|-
CASSHRVSQGSAYF
TGTGCCAGCAGCCATAGGGTTAGCCAAGGGTCTGCGTATTTT
>TRBV4-1|16|TRBJ1-2|few|TRBD1
CASSQAETGGENGYTF
TGCGCCAGCAGCCAGGCAGAGACAGGGGGCGAAAATGGCTACACCTTC
>TRBV7-2|15|TRBJ2-7|-|-
CASTLGGGGHYEQYF
TGTGCCAGCACCTTGGGTGGGGGGGGACACTACGAGCAGTACTTC
>TRBV5-8|15|TRBJ2-7|-|TRBD1
CASLLEGQLSYEQYF
TGTGCCAGCTTACTCGAGGGACAGCTCTCCTACGAGCAGTACTTC
>TRBV6-2/TRBV6-3|16|TRBJ2-6|-|-
CASSDSTVSGANVLTF
TGTGCCAGCAGTGACTCAACAGTCTCTGGGGCCAACGTCCTGACTTTC
>TRBV6-5|14|TRBJ1-1|-|-
CASSFTANTHEAFF
TGTGCCAGCAGTTTCACGGCGAACACCCATGAAGCTTTCTTT
>TRBV4-2|16|TRBJ2-7|-|TRBD2
CASSQVTSAPSYEQYF
TGTGCCAGCAGCCAAGTTACTAGCGCTCCCTCCTACGAGCAGTACTTC
>TRBV19|12|TRBJ2-3|-|-
CATDKGTDTQYF
TGTGCCACGGACAAAGGCACAGATACGCAGTATTTT
>TRBV7-2|16|TRBJ2-1|-|TRBD1
CASSPTGSQSRLEEFF
TGTGCCAGCAGCCCGACAGGGTCCCAATCGAGGCTGGAAGAGTTCTTC
>TRBV9|15|TRBJ2-2|-|TRBD2
CASSGAGVNTGELFF
TGTGCCAGCAGTGGAGCGGGGGTGAACACCGGGGAGCTGTTTTTT
>TRBV7-8|14|TRBJ1-2|-|-
CASSLEVGNYGYTF
TGTGCCAGCAGCTTAGAGGTCGGAAACTATGGCTACACCTTC
>TRBV29-1|15|TRBJ2-3|-|-
CSACYKCRGADTQYF
-
>TRBV5-4|12|TRBJ2-5|-|-
CASSTERETQYF
TGTGCCAGCAGCACCGAGAGGGAGACCCAGTACTTC
>TRBV3-1/TRBV3-2|10|TRBJ1-1|-|-
CASKVGWAFF
TGTGCCTCGAAGGTGGGTTGGGCTTTCTTT
>TRBV12-3/TRBV12-4|13|TRBJ1-1|-|TRBD1
CASSSTGLNEAFF
TGTGCCAGCAGTTCGACAGGGCTGAACGAAGCTTTCTTT
>TRBV7-9|16|TRBJ2-3|-|TRBD2
CASSFAGGPGTDTQYF
TGTGCCAGCAGCTTCGCGGGGGGGCCGGGCACAGATACGCAGTATTTT
>TRBV18|13|TRBJ1-2|once|-
CASSPPANYGYTF
TGTGCCAGCTCACCACCAGCTAACTATGGCTACACCTTC
>TRBV7-8|15|TRBJ1-2|-|-
CASSLEGGGPYGYTF
TGTGCCAGCAGCTTAGAAGGGGGGGGCCCCTATGGCTACACCTTC
>TRBV6-2/TRBV6-3|16|TRBJ1-1|-|-
CASSYWGAGRNTEAFF
TGTGCCAGCAGTTACTGGGGGGCTGGTCGTAACACTGAAGCTTTCTTT
>TRBV28|14|TRBJ2-1|-|-
CASTRQGLYNEQFF
TGTGCCAGCACCCGCCAGGGTCTCTACAATGAGCAGTTCTTC
>TRBV5-6|17|TRBJ2-7|once|-
CASSPRMGTFGAYEQYF
TGTGCCAGCAGTCCCAGAATGGGTACTTTTGGTGCTTACGAGCAGTACTTC
>TRBV7-2|15|TRBJ2-7|-|-
CASSLGTGATYEQYF
TGTGCCAGCAGCTTAGGTACGGGGGCCACCTACGAGCAGTACTTC
>TRBV6-4|14|TRBJ1-5|-|-
CASSIDSSNQPQHF
TGTGCCAGCAGTATTGACAGTAGCAATCAGCCCCAGCATTTT
>TRBV12-5|13|TRBJ1-2|-|-
CASGLPPGLGYTF
TGTGCTAGTGGTTTGCCACCGGGGCTTGGCTACACCTTC
>TRBV5-6|16|TRBJ1-6|few|-
CASSPFPGSGNSPLHF
TGTGCCAGCAGCCCCTTCCCCGGAAGTGGTAATTCACCCCTCCACTTT